At least ten counts were recorded for the clone carrying this T cell receptor beta chain. Time point indicated: newly diagnosed GD, antithyroid drugs for less than 3 months. PBMCs provided the RNA from which the TCR library was made. The CDR3 loop spans 15 amino acids. With 1 base removed from V and 11 bases from J, the gap between germline ends came to 18 bases. Germline CDR1 reads SNHLY; CDR2 reads FYNNEI. This specimen comes from a study of regulatory T cells in long-lasting Graves disease. HTBI primers from iRepertoire and Arm-PCR of CDR3 regions yielded the TCR beta libraries. TCRdb used MiXCR to reprocess the multiplex PCR reads, holding one entry per CDR3 protein. This table holds about 440,000 distinct CDR3 sequences, over 15% found once. The sample was also reused in another study, on T cells in Graves' hyperthyroidism and ophthalmopathy.

V gene TRBV2 combines with J gene TRBJ1-5; possible D gene TRBD1, 6 bases. Sequencing used peripheral blood mononuclear cells (PBMCs), obtained at new diagnosis, from a patient treated with antithyroid drugs. The receptor was isolated from a young woman with Graves disease. As DNA, the CDR3 is TGTGCCAGCAGTGAAGAGGGCAGGGGCGGGGGGGCCCAGCATTTT. This codes for CASSEEGRGGGAQHF.